These T cell receptor beta chains were read from a single sample in a study of memory CD4+ T cells and cytomegalovirus serostatus. The repertoire was sequenced with immunoSEQ multiplex PCR; TCRdb's copy has only in-frame clones and lacks some. In the table there are tens of thousands of clones, around 77% of which are singletons. The specimen was memory CD4+ T cells from blood. Receptors originate from an adult in good health and CMV-seronegative. Each CDR3 is given with its conserved first and last residue.

TRBV5-1 | CASSTDRAYYTF
TRBV29-1 | CSTGQGGNIQYF
TRBV19 | CASSMRGQRGNYGYTF
TRBV7-9 | CASSTWTVSGTEAFF
TRBV5-4 | CASSLDPGLAGGVAKNIQYF
TRBV19 | CASSMTRSSGANVLTF
TRBV28 | CASRTFLAGATDTQYF
TRBV10-3 | CATRGADTGELFF
TRBV15 | CATSQLDRASGNTIYF
TRBV30 | CAWKQRYEQYF
TRBV9 | CASSVTGDSTNEQYF
TRBV7-2 | CASSLSPNQPQHF
TRBV9 | CASSLTGLYEGYTF
TRBV30 | CAWSVQVFADTQYF
TRBV7-3 | CASSSHRTDQPQHF
TRBV28 | CASSPLDGLTGGSTDTQYF
TRBV7-9 | CASSLAGHTEAFF
TRBV14 | CASSPSGRASYEQYF
TRBV7-9 | CASSPGLAGGPNTDTQYF
TRBV7-3 | CASSLGAWTGGTGELFF
TRBV9 | CASSSGAGDWQPQHF
TRBV7-2 | CASSLGRQGGMLGYTF
TRBV7-9 | CASSTGYEQYF
TRBV14 | CASSQDGPLRGGSPLHF
TRBV11-2 | CASRRNLGQGAGGYTF
TRBV9 | CASSASYGDGYTF
TRBV19 | CASSSSGARTQPQHF
TRBV23-1 | CASVHGGLYGYTF
TRBV27 | CASSLSPGGGRTEAFF
TRBV18 | CASSGAGDQPQHF
TRBV6-5 | CASSYKRSTEAFF
TRBV10-3 | CATRMALWVSEAFF
TRBV6-6 | CASSTTGGNQPQHF
TRBV19 | CASSTQQGATPPAYGYTF
TRBV7-8 | CASSLVLHTEAFF
TRBV28 | CASSLVDQGAWEKLFF
TRBV18 | CASSPRPRTTNEKLFF
TRBV10-1 | CASSESTSGTNTDTQYF
TRBV6-1 | CASSERGNYGYTF
TRBV7-2 | CASSLRNNPHTF
TRBV28 | CATNTPGREQYF
TRBV14 | CASSQDGGGYYGYTF
TRBV18 | CASQLWATNEKLFF
TRBV27 | CASSSGTGMTDTQYF
TRBV19 | CASSSPGTNEKLFF
TRBV28 | CASGWTEAFF
TRBV10-3 | CAISETDISYEQYF
TRBV18 | CASSLGTGAYYEQYF
TRBV5-1 | CASSLTRQRETEAFF
TRBV20-1 | CSAREEETQYF
TRBV29-1 | CSGGQIETQYF
TRBV2 | CASSEERIGRGRVQHF
TRBV7-2 | CASSLLQETGELFF
TRBV30 | CAWGLGAGYGYTF
TRBV2 | CASRAHRGVSNQPQHF